The 18 T cell receptor beta chains reported below all come from one sample, sequenced in a study of blood T cell repertoires in COVID-19. Libraries were prepared by immunoSEQ multiplex PCR; TCRdb keeps only in-frame clonotypes and omits some of them. This table holds about 120,000 clones, around 83% found once. Sequencing used peripheral blood. The receptors were sampled from a man aged 35-49 years with acute or convalescent COVID-19.

The V and J genes are TRBV5-6 and TRBJ1-2; 8 bases line up with TRBD1. Germline V gene lookup returns CDR1 SGHDT and CDR2 YYEEEE. This CDR3 has 15 amino acids. V was pared by 0 bases and J by 3 bases, with 4 bases of the junction left unmatched. The CDR3, as DNA: TGTGCCAGCAGCTTGGTAACAGGGGGAGACTATGGCTACACCTTC. This encodes CASSLVTGGDYGYTF.

The rearrangement uses TRBV19 and TRBJ1-1; the match to TRBD1 covers 10 bases. V lost 5 bases, J lost 3 bases, and 6 bases stayed unmatched. CDR1 LNHDA and CDR2 SQIVND come from the germline V gene (reference sequence). The CDR3 is made up of 15 amino acids. The CDR3 nucleotides read TGTGCCAGTAGTCCCCGGACAGGGGGGGACACTGAAGCTTTCTTT. This gives the protein CASSPRTGGDTEAFF.

This sequence joins TRBV7-9 and TRBJ2-1, with TRBD2 as a possible D gene (5 bases). V was clipped by 2 bases and J by 7 bases, with 12 bases between them. There are 14 residues in the CDR3. The germline CDR1 and CDR2 sequences are SEHNR and FQNEAQ (reference sequence). The CDR3: CASSLIIRGNEQFF. CDR3 bases: TGTGCCAGCAGCTTAATCATAAGAGGGAATGAGCAGTTCTTC.

Written as DNA, the CDR3 is TGTGCCAGTAAGGACAGGGCGTCGAATGGCTACACCTTC. The encoded protein is CASKDRASNGYTF. The genes are TRBV19 and TRBJ1-2, with 8 nucleotides matching TRBD1. The junction had 7 bases not matched to a gene; V was cut back by 7 bases and J by 6 bases. In germline, CDR1 is LNHDA, CDR2 SQIVND (reference sequence). The CDR3 consists of 13 residues.

CDR3: CASREGQGNYEQYF. DNA for the CDR3: TGTGCCAGCAGAGAGGGACAGGGCAACTACGAGCAGTACTTC. The gene calls are TRBV2 and TRBJ2-7; 9 nucleotides match TRBD1. The CDR3 extends over 14 amino acids. CDR1 is SNHLY, CDR2 FYNNEI, per germline. V lost 6 bases to trimming and J lost 3 bases; unmatched junction nucleotides: 6.

V is TRBV7-6 and J is TRBJ2-5; 7 bases align to TRBD2. From germline, CDR1 is SGHVS and CDR2 FNYEAQ. The CDR3 length is 14 residues. V was pared by 4 bases and J by 3 bases, with 5 bases of the junction left unmatched. CDR3 sequence: CASSSPGREETQYF. CDR3 sequence (DNA): TGTGCCAGCAGCTCCCCGGGGAGGGAAGAGACCCAGTACTTC.

The gene calls are TRBV19 and TRBJ2-4; 8 nucleotides match TRBD1. The CDR3 runs to 15 residues. Germline CDR1 is LNHDA and CDR2 is SQIVND (reference sequence). V lost 7 bases to trimming and J lost 6 bases; unmatched junction nucleotides: 11. The CDR3 reads CASTFTGGIGNIQYF. The CDR3 DNA sequence: TGTGCCAGTACCTTTACAGGGGGGATAGGAAACATTCAGTACTTC.

This chain links TRBV20-1 with TRBJ2-7; 10 bases match TRBD2. CDR1 is DFQATT, CDR2 SNEGSKA, per germline (reference sequence). J gave up 6 bases and V 3 bases, and 5 bases lay outside the gene matches. The CDR3 is made up of 13 amino acids. The CDR3 nucleotides are TGCAGTGCTAGTGCTAGCGGGAGACCCGAGCAGTACTTC. Residues: CSASASGRPEQYF.

This clone was recorded once. This chain uses TRBV6-2 or TRBV6-3 with TRBJ1-1, with TRBD1 matching over 8 bases. This CDR3 is 13 amino acids long. CDR1 and CDR2 from the germline V gene are MNHEY and SVGEGT. V lost 6 bases to trimming and J lost 7 bases; unmatched junction nucleotides: 7. In DNA, the CDR3 is TGTGCCAGCAGCCGGACAGGGAGGATTGAAGCTTTCTTT. It translates to CASSRTGRIEAFF.

The chain carries TRBV7-3 and TRBJ2-5; 8 bases align to TRBD1. The DNA end is a closer match to TRBJ2-7, so the J assignment may be wrong. CDR3 size: 15 residues. From germline, CDR1 is SGHTA and CDR2 FQGTGA. CDR3 nucleotide sequence: TGTGCCAGCAGCTTAGTCGGGACAGGCTTATACGAGCAGTACTTC. This sequence encodes CASSLVGTGLYEQYF.

The chain couples TRBV7-6 to TRBJ2-3; TRBD2 agrees at 7 bases. Germline lookup yields CDR1 SGHVS and CDR2 FNYEAQ. Germline trimming cut 5 bases from V and 3 bases from J; bases unmatched to any gene: 8. The CDR3 consists of 15 residues. The CDR3 is CASSPRTSRTDTQYF. DNA of the CDR3: TGTGCCAGCAGCCCGAGGACTAGTAGAACAGATACGCAGTATTTT.

The CDR3 DNA reads TGTGCCAGCAGCACCGGGACTAGCGGTTACAATGAGCAGTTCTTC. Translated, it gives CASSTGTSGYNEQFF. The V call is TRBV7-3, the J call TRBJ2-1; 11 nucleotides line up with TRBD2. The V segment lost 5 bases and the J segment 4 bases; nucleotides outside the gene matches: 4. There are 15 residues in the CDR3. Germline CDR1 is SGHTA and CDR2 is FQGTGA. Supplemented by reference TRBV7-3 and TRBJ2-1, the full variable domain reads GAGVSQTPSNKVTEKGKYVELRCDPISGHTALYWYRQSLGQGPEFLIYFQGTGAADDSGLPNDRFFAVRPEGSVSTLKIQRTERGDSAVYLCASSTGTSGYNEQFFGPGTRLTVL.

CDR3 region: CASSRPGLAGTSEQYF. In DNA form, the CDR3 reads TGTGCCAGCAGTCGCCCTGGACTAGCGGGAACAAGCGAGCAGTACTTC. V is TRBV28 and J is TRBJ2-7; 12 nucleotides align to TRBD2. Germline assignment: CDR1 MDHEN and CDR2 SYDVKM. Germline trimming cut 5 bases from V and 6 bases from J; bases unmatched to any gene: 11. The CDR3 covers 16 residues.

The chain carries TRBV12-3 or TRBV12-4 and TRBJ1-2, with D possibly matching TRBD1 (5 bases). The CDR3 loop spans 13 amino acids. The V end lost 7 bases, the J end lost 8 bases, and 17 bases lay between the germline ends. The DNA of the CDR3 is TGTGCCAGCAAGGGACTCAAAGCTAGGGGCTACACCTTC. Translated: CASKGLKARGYTF.

The gene calls are TRBV5-6 and TRBJ2-7; TRBD1 aligns across 8 bases. Germline CDR1 and CDR2: SGHDT and YYEEEE. J lost 2 bases, V lost 0 bases, and 7 bases had no gene match. CDR3 length equals 16 residues. The CDR3 coding sequence is TGTGCCAGCAGCTTGGTGCTGGGACAGGTCACCTACGAGCAGTACTTC. Its translation: CASSLVLGQVTYEQYF.

This clone was seen a single time. This chain connects TRBV15 to TRBJ2-7; D remains ambiguous. V was clipped by 0 bases and J by 6 bases, with 12 bases between them. CDR1 is LNHNV, CDR2 YYDKDF, per germline (reference sequence). The CDR3 covers 14 residues. CDR3 DNA: TGTGCCACCAGCAGAGATCAATTCCTATCCGAGCAGTACTTC. Protein product: CATSRDQFLSEQYF.

This clone has a handful of counts. J is TRBJ1-1 and V is TRBV7-6; D remains ambiguous. This CDR3 has 12 residues. Germline V gene lookup returns CDR1 SGHVS and CDR2 FNYEAQ. Trimming removed 4 bases from V and 11 bases from J, with 14 bases in between. DNA for the CDR3: TGTGCCAGCAGCTCCGGGCGCCGCGGGGCTTTCTTT. This codes for CASSSGRRGAFF.

The chain links TRBV29-1 to TRBJ1-1; tentative D call: TRBD1 (5 bases). V was trimmed by 7 bases and J by 5 bases, leaving 14 bases between them. The germline CDR1 and CDR2 sequences are SQVTM and ANQGSEA. This CDR3 is 12 amino acids long. In DNA, the CDR3 is TGCAGCGGCCAAAGGGGTGGGACTGAAGCTTTCTTT. It encodes CSGQRGGTEAFF.